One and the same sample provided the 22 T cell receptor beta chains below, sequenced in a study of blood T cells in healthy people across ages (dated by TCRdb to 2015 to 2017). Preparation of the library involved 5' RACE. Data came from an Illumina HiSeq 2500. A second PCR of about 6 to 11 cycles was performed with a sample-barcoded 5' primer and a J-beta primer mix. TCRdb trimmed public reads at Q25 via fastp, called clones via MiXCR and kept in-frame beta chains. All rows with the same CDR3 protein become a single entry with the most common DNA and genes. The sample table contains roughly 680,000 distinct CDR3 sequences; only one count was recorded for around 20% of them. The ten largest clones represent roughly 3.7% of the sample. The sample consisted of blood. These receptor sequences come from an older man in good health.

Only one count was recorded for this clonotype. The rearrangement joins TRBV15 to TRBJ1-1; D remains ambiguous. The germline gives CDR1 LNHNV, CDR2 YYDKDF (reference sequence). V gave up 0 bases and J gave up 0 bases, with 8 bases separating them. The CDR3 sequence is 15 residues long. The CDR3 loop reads CATSRDPAVNTEAFF. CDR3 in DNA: TGTGCCACCAGCAGAGACCCAGCTGTGAACACTGAAGCTTTCTTT.

The CDR3 DNA is TGTGCCAGCAGCCAAATAACTAGCGGGACCAACACCGGGGAGCTGTTTTTT. Amino acids: CASSQITSGTNTGELFF. The chain has TRBV7-9 and TRBJ2-2, with 10 bases identical to TRBD2. CDR3 length equals 17 residues. With V trimmed by 5 bases and J by 2 bases, 8 bases remained unmatched. Germline V gene lookup returns CDR1 SEHNR and CDR2 FQNEAQ (reference sequence).

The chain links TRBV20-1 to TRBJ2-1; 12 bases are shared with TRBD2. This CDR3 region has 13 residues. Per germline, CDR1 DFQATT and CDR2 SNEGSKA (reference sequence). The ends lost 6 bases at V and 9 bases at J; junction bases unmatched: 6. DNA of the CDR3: TGCAGTGCGAGACTAGCGGGAGTCACTGAGCAGTTCTTC. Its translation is CSARLAGVTEQFF.

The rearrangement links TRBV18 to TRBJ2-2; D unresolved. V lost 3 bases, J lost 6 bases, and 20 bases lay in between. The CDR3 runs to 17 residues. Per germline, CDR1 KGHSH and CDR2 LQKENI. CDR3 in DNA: TGTGCCAGCTCACCGAGATTCGTGGTCGAGAGGCCCGGGGAGCTGTTTTTT. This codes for CASSPRFVVERPGELFF. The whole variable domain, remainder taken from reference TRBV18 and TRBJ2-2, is NAGVMQNPRHLVRRRGQEARLRCSPMKGHSHVYWYRQLPEEGLKFMVYLQKENIIDESGMPKERFSAEFPKEGPSILRIQQVVRGDSAAYFCASSPRFVVERPGELFFGEGSRLTVL.

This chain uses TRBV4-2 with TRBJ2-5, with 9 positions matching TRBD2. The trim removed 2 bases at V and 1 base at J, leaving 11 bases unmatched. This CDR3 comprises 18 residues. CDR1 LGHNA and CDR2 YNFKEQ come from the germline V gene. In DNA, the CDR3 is TGTGCCAGCAGCCAAAACCGACTAGCGGATACCATCCAAGAGACCCAGTACTTC. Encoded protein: CASSQNRLADTIQETQYF.

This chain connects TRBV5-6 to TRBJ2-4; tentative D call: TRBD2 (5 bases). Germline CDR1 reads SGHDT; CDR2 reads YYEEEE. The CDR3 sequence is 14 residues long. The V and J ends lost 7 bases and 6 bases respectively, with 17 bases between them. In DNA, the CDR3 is TGTGCCAGCTCCCCGGCCCGGAGGTTAAACATTCAGTACTTC. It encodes CASSPARRLNIQYF.

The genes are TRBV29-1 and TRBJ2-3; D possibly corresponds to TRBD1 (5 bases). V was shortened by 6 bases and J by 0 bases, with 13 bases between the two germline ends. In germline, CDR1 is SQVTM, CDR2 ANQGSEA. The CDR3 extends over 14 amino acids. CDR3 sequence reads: CSVIKGSSTDTQYF. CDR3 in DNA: TGCAGCGTCATAAAGGGGTCGAGCACAGATACGCAGTATTTT.

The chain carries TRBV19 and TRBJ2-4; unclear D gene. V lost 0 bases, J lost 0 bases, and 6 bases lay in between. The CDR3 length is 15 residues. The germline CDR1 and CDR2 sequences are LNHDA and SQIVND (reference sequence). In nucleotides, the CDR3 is TGTGCCAGTAGTATAGATCAACTAGCCAAAAACATTCAGTACTTC. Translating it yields CASSIDQLAKNIQYF. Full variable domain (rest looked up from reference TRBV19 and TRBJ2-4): DGGITQSPKYLFRKEGQNVTLSCEQNLNHDAMYWYRQDPGQGLRLIYYSQIVNDFQKGDIAEGYSVSREKKESFPLTVTSAQKNPTAFYLCASSIDQLAKNIQYFGAGTRLSVL.

CDR3 amino acids: CASSPFRDIVNEQFF. The CDR3 nucleotides read TGTGCCAGCAGTCCTTTCCGGGACATAGTAAATGAGCAGTTCTTC. This chain joins TRBV7-8 and TRBJ2-1, with D possibly TRBD1 on 6 matching bases. The germline V gene encodes CDR1 SGHVS and CDR2 FQNEAQ. V lost 6 bases to trimming and J lost 7 bases, with 19 bases between them. The CDR3 is made up of 15 amino acids. The full variable domain, rest sourced from reference TRBV7-8 and TRBJ2-1, is GAGVSQSPRYKVAKRGQDVALRCDPISGHVSLFWYQQALGQGPEFLTYFQNEAQLDKSGLPSDRFFAERPEGSVSTLKIQRTQQEDSAVYLCASSPFRDIVNEQFFGPGTRLTVL.

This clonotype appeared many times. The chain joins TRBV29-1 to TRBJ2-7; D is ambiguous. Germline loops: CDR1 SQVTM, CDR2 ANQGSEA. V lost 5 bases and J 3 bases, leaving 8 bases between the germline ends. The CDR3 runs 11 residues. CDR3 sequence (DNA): TGCAGCGTTCTAGATGTCTACGAGCAGTACTTC. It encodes CSVLDVYEQYF.

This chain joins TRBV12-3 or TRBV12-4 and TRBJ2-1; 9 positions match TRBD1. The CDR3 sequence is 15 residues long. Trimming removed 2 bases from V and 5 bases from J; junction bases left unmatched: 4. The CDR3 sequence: CASSLLGQGNNEQFF. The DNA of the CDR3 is TGTGCCAGCAGTTTATTGGGACAGGGTAACAATGAGCAGTTCTTC.

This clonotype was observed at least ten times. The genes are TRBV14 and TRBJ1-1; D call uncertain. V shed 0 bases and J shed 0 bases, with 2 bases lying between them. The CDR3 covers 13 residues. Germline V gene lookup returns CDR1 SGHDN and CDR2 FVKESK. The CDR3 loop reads CASSQEMNTEAFF. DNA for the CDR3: TGTGCCAGCAGCCAAGAAATGAACACTGAAGCTTTCTTT.

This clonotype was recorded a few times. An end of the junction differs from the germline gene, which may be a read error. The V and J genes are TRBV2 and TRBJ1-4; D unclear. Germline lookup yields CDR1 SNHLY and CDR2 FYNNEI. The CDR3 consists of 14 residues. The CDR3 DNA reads TGTGCCAGCAGCGAACTGTCCTCTAATGAGAAACTGTTTTTT. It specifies CASSELSSNEKLFF. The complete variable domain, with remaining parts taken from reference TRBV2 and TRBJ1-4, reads EPEVTQTPSHQVTQMGQEVILRCVPISNHLYFYWYRQILGQKVEFLVSFYNNEISEKSEIFDDQFSVERPDGSNFTLKIRSTKLEDSAMYFCASSELSSNEKLFFGSGTQLSVL.

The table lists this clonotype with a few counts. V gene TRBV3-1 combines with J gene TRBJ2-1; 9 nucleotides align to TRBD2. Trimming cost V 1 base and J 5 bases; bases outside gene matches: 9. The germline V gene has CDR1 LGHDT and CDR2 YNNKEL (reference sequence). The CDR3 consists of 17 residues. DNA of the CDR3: TGTGCCAGCAGCCAAGCTAAGGCGGGAGGGTTAGACAATGAGCAGTTCTTC. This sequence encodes CASSQAKAGGLDNEQFF.

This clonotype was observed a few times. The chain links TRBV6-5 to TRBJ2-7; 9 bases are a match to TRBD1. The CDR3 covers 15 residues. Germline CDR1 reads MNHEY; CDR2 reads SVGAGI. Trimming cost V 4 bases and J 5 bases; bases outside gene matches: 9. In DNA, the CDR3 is TGTGCCAGCAGTTCATCCGGGACAGGGAGCCACGAGCAGTACTTC. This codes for CASSSSGTGSHEQYF.

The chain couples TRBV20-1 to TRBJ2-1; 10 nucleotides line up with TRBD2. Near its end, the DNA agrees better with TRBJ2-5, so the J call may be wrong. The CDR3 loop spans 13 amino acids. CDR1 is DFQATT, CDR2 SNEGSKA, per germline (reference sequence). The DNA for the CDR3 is TGCAGTGCCCCGGGACTAGCGCAAGAGACCCAGTACTTC. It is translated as CSAPGLAQETQYF.

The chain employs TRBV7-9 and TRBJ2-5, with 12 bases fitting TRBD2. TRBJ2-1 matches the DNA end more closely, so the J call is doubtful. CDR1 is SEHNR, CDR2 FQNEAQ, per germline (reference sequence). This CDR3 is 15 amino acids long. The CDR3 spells CASSSSGRGQNEQFF. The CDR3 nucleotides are TGTGCCAGCAGCTCTAGCGGGAGGGGTCAAAATGAGCAGTTCTTC.

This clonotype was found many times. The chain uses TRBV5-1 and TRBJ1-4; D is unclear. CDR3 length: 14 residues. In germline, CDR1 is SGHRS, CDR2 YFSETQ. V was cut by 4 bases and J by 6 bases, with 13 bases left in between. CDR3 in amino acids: CASSLGGAHEKLFF. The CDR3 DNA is TGCGCCAGCAGCCTTGGTGGTGCTCATGAAAAACTGTTTTTT.

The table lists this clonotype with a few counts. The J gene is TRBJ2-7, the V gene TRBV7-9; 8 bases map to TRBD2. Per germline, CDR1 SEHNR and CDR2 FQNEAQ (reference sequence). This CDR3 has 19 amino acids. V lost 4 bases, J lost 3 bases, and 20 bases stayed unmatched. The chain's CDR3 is CASSSNVGVGAGVIYEQYF. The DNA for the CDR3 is TGTGCCAGCAGCTCAAACGTGGGAGTCGGAGCGGGAGTTATCTACGAGCAGTACTTC. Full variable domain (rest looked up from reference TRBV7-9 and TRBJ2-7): DTGVSQNPRHKITKRGQNVTFRCDPISEHNRLYWYRQTLGQGPEFLTYFQNEAQLEKSRLLSDRFSAERPKGSFSTLEIQRTEQGDSAMYLCASSSNVGVGAGVIYEQYFGPGTRLTVT.

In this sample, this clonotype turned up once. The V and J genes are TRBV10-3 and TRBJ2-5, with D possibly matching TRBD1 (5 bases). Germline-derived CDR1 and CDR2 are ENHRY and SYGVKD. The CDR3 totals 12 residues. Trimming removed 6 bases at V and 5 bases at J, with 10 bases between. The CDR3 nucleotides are TGTGCCATCAGGTCTGGGGCGGAGACCCAGTACTTC. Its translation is CAIRSGAETQYF.

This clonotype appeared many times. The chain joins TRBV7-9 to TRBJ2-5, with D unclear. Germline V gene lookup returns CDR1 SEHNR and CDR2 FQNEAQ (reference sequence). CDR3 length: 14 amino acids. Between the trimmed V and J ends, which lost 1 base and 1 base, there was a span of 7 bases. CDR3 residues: CASSLGFSQETQYF. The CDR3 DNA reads TGTGCCAGCAGCTTAGGTTTCAGCCAAGAGACCCAGTACTTC.

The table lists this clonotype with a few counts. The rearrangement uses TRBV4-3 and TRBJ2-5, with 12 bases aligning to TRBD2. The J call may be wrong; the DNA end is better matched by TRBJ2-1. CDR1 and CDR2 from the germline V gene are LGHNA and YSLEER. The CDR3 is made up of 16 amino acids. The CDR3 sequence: CASSPRRLAGENEQFF. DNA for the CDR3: TGCGCCAGCAGCCCTCGACGACTAGCGGGAGAGAATGAGCAGTTCTTC.